What follows is one T cell receptor beta chain and its context. The repertoire was sequenced with immunoSEQ multiplex PCR; TCRdb's copy has only in-frame clones and lacks some. The sample yields around 67,000 clones, approximately 80% seen once. The record originates from a study of blood T cell repertoires in COVID-19. Overall study: Samples came from the United States, Italy and Spain, spanning acute and convalescent COVID-19.

The CDR3 consists of 13 residues. V lost 7 bases and J 2 bases, leaving 9 bases between the germline ends. Germline V gene sequence: CDR1 SGHVS, CDR2 FNYEAQ. The chain employs TRBV7-6 and TRBJ1-3; D remains ambiguous. The source is a man older than 75 with active COVID-19. The specimen sequenced was peripheral blood. CDR3 sequence (DNA): TGTGCCAGCAACCCGGAGACTGGAAACACCATATATTTT. This gives the protein CASNPETGNTIYF.